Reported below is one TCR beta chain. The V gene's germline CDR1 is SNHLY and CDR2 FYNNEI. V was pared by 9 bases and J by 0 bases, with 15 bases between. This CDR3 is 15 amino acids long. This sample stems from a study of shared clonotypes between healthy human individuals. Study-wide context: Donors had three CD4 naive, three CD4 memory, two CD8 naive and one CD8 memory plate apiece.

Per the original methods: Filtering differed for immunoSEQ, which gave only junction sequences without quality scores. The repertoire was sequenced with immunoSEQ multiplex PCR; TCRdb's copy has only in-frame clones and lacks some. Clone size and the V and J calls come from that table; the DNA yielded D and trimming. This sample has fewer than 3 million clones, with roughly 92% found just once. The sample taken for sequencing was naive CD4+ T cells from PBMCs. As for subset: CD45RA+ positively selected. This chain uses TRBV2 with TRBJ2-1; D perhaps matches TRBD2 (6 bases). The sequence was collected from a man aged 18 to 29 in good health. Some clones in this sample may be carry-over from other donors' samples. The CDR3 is CARTPAGHSYNEQFF. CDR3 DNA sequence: TGTGCCAGGACCCCAGCGGGCCACTCCTACAATGAGCAGTTCTTC.